Listed here is a single TCR beta chain. Its antigen is not known. The PCR ran on 60 Vbeta and 13 Jbeta primers. Method: immunoSEQ multiplex PCR; TCRdb's copy keeps in-frame clones and lacks some. This sample has about 170,000 clones; around 85% occur once, and the top ten carry 1%. Each donor's status was that of a healthy bone marrow donor. The sample originates from a study of cytomegalovirus exposure and HLA in healthy donors. On the study more broadly: Of fewer than 450 genotyped donors, 81% clustered with self-reported Caucasian donors.

The CDR3 runs to 19 residues. Germline V gene lookup returns CDR1 MDHEN and CDR2 SYDVKM. V dropped 2 bases and J dropped 2 bases, with 22 bases sitting between them. Overall study results and limits: In an earlier analysis, productive rearrangement rates for most beta V segments clustered near 87% or 30%.

The chain carries TRBV28 and TRBJ2-1, with D tentatively TRBD2 (5 bases). The specimen was PBMCs. The receptor's source is a boy aged 2 to 9 in good health and CMV-seronegative. CDR3 amino acids: CASSLPGNPSYQTYNEQFF. CDR3 nucleotide sequence: TGTGCCAGCAGTTTACCCGGGAATCCATCGTACCAGACCTACAATGAGCAGTTCTTC. Supplemented by reference TRBV28 and TRBJ2-1, the full variable domain reads DVKVTQSSRYLVKRTGEKVFLECVQDMDHENMFWYRQDPGLGLRLIYFSYDVKMKEKGDIPEGYSVSREKKERFSLILESASTNQTSMYLCASSLPGNPSYQTYNEQFFGPGTRLTVL.